The sequence of this T cell receptor (beta chain) was determined in a study of shared T cell receptors in the human thymus. The ends lost 0 bases at V and 5 bases at J; junction bases unmatched: 17. CDR3 length equals 20 residues. Germline lookup yields CDR1 SGHDN and CDR2 FVKESK. Only in-frame clones appear in the TCRdb table, and some are missing; sequencing was by immunoSEQ multiplex PCR. The table records some 700,000 clones, 70% to 90% of them present only once. This sample also belongs to another study, concerning human thymus T cells. That publication notes: Corrective cardiac surgery supplied the resected thymus tissue. The authors found apparently biased V and J gene usage in thymic and blood repertoires. Highly overlapping thymic repertoires among unrelated individuals were reported in related research.

The V gene is TRBV14, the J gene TRBJ2-7, with TRBD1 matching over 12 bases. Sequencing was done on a sample of thymocytes. This clonotype was obtained from a boy under three years old with a congenital heart defect. The CDR3 protein is CASSQEKMGQGAGLFNEQYF. The CDR3 nucleotides read TGTGCCAGCAGCCAAGAGAAGATGGGACAGGGGGCAGGCTTATTCAACGAGCAGTACTTC.